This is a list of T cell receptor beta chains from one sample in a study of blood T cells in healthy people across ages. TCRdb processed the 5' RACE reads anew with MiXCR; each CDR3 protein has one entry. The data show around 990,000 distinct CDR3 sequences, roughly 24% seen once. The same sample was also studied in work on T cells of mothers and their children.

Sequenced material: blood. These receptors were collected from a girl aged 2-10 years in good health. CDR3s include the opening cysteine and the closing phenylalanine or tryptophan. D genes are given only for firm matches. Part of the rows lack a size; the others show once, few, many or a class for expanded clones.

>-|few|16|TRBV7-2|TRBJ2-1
CASSLGLTLPHNEQFF
TGTGCCAGCAGCTTAGGGCTAACGCTTCCTCACAATGAGCAGTTCTTC
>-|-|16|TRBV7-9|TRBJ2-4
CASSLAQGSWKNIQYF
TGTGCCAGCAGCTTAGCGCAAGGTTCTTGGAAAAACATTCAGTACTTC
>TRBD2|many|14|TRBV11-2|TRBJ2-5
CASSPIAGQETQYF
TGTGCCAGCAGTCCAATAGCGGGCCAGGAGACCCAGTACTTC
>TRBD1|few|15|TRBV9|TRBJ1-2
CASGRRGQGEFGYTF
TGTGCCAGCGGAAGGCGGGGACAGGGGGAATTCGGCTACACCTTC
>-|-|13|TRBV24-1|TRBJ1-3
CATSDRAGNTIYF
TGTGCCACCAGTGATCGGGCTGGAAACACCATATATTTT
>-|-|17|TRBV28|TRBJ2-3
CASSFYLAYRRGDTQYF
TGTGCCAGCAGTTTCTACCTAGCGTACAGAAGGGGAGATACGCAGTATTTT
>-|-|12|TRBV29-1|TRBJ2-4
CSVAQGEYIQYF
TGCAGCGTTGCTCAAGGCGAGTACATTCAGTACTTC
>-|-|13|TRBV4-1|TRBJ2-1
CASSQSTRNEQFF
TGCGCCAGCAGCCAATCAACCCGGAATGAGCAGTTCTTC
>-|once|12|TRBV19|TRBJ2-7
CARMIGGAEQYF
TGTGCCAGGATGATAGGGGGGGCCGAGCAGTACTTC
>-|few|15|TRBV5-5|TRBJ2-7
CASSLVFRTSYEQYF
TGTGCCAGCAGCTTGGTATTTCGGACCTCCTACGAGCAGTACTTC
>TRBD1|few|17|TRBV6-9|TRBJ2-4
CASNLPRDRWAKNIQYF
TGTGCCAGCAATCTTCCCCGGGACAGGTGGGCCAAAAACATTCAGTACTTC